One TCR beta chain is described in this entry. Its antigen is undetermined. Each patient with chemo-refractory metastatic non-small-cell lung cancer was treated with focal radiation plus CTLA-4 blockade using ipilimumab. The source of the sample is a study of radiotherapy plus CTLA-4 blockade in lung cancer. Study in general: Under 20% of patients responded objectively, and 31% achieved disease control.

The table came from immunoSEQ multiplex PCR; TCRdb's copy has only in-frame clones and leaves some out. The table lists more than 95,000 clones, 65% to 85% of them singletons. Findings of the study overall: Among blood TCR repertoires after radiotherapy plus ipilimumab, tumor-derived clones expanded.

Trimming removed 2 bases from V and 5 bases from J, with 14 bases in between. The germline V gene encodes CDR1 SGDLS and CDR2 YYNGEE. The CDR3 runs 15 residues. The origin of this receptor is a human donor with non-small cell lung cancer who had a partial response to radiotherapy plus ipilimumab. Sequenced here: peripheral blood, sampled from a patient treated with radiotherapy plus ipilimumab. The chain combines TRBV9 with TRBJ2-1, with D tentatively TRBD1 (5 bases). CDR3 amino acids: CASSVGQGSHNEQFF. CDR3 DNA sequence: TGTGCCAGCAGCGTGGGCCAGGGATCGCACAATGAGCAGTTCTTC.